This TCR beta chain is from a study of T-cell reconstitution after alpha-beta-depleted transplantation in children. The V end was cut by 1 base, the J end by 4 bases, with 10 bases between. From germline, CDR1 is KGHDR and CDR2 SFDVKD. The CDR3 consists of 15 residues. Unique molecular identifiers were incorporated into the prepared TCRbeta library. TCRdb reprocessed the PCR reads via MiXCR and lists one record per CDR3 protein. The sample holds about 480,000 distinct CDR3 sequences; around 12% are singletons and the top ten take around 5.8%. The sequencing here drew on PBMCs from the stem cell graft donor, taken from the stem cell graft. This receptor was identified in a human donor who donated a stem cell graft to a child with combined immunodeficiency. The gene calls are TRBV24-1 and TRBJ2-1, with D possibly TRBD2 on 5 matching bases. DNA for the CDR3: TGTGCCACCAGTGATTTAGGTGGAGGATACAATGAGCAGTTCTTC. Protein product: CATSDLGGGYNEQFF.